This is a list of T cell receptor beta chains from one sample in a study of PD-1 blockade in classical Hodgkin lymphoma. Libraries were prepared by immunoSEQ multiplex PCR; TCRdb keeps only in-frame clonotypes and omits some of them. The data hold some 30,000 clones, with approximately 90% observed a single time. Sequencing used CD4+ T cells from blood, obtained before the fourth cycle of nivolumab. These receptor sequences come from a human donor with classical Hodgkin lymphoma. The CDR3 runs from the conserved cysteine through the conserved F or W. A D gene is named only where the DNA matches it firmly. Size values are once, few and many counts, or a class for expanded clones, and some rows have none.

TRBJ2-3 NA TRBD2 TRBV19 TGTGCCAGTTCCCGGGGGGGAAGGGGCACAGATACGCAGTATTTT CASSRGGRGTDTQYF
TRBJ2-7 NA NA TRBV5-1 TGCGCCAGCAGCTTGTCGGGAACTTACTACGAGCAGTACTTC CASSLSGTYYEQYF
TRBJ2-7 NA TRBD2 TRBV5-6 TGTGCCAGCAGCGGGGCGGGGGGGAGCTACGAGCAGTACTTC CASSGAGGSYEQYF
TRBJ2-7 NA TRBD2 TRBV27 TGTGCCAGCAGCCTCCTACTAGCGGGAGCCTACGAGCAGTACTTC CASSLLLAGAYEQYF
TRBJ2-7 NA TRBD2 TRBV11-2 TGTGCCAGCAGCTCTCGGACTAGCGTCCAGTACTTC CASSSRTSVQYF
TRBJ1-1 few NA TRBV27 TGTGCCAGCAGCCTAGACGGGAGCACTGAAGCTTTCTTT CASSLDGSTEAFF
TRBJ2-3 NA NA TRBV12-5 TGTGCTAGTGGTTTGGTGCACCAATCGGGACAGGGAGACCCAGCGGGAGCAGATACGCAGTATTTT CASGLVHQSGQGDPAGADTQYF
TRBJ1-3 NA TRBD1 TRBV9 TGTGCCAGCAGCGTAACCGGGGGACAGAACTCTGGAAACACCATATATTTT CASSVTGGQNSGNTIYF
TRBJ1-5 NA NA TRBV6-6 TGTGCCAGCACTGCGGACGGTAATCAGCCCCAGCATTTT CASTADGNQPQHF
TRBJ2-2 NA NA TRBV18 TGTGCCAGCTCACCGTATGGGGAGCTGTTTTTT CASSPYGELFF
TRBJ1-5 few NA TRBV28 TGTGCCAGCAGTCCCCGTGGGGGTAATCAGCCCCAGCATTTT CASSPRGGNQPQHF
TRBJ2-7 NA NA TRBV6-5 TGTGCCAGCAGTTACCCGAGAGGAGGGGGAAGCTACGAGCAGTACTTC CASSYPRGGGSYEQYF
TRBJ2-5 NA NA TRBV29-1 TGCAGCGTAACCGTTATTAGTAGGGCGAGGGAGACCCAGTACTTC CSVTVISRARETQYF
TRBJ2-2 NA NA TRBV5-4 TGTGCCAGCAGCTGGACTTTAAACACCGGGGAGCTGTTTTTT CASSWTLNTGELFF
TRBJ1-2 NA NA TRBV30 TGTGCCGGCCCAGCGCGGGGGTTTGGCTATGGCTACACCTTC CAGPARGFGYGYTF
TRBJ1-2 NA TRBD1 TRBV19 TGTGCCAGTAGTAACCAGGGGACAGGTAGCGGCTACACCTTC CASSNQGTGSGYTF
TRBJ2-5 NA NA TRBV5-1 TGCGCCAGCAGCGCCGGCTTTGGAGCCCGGGAGACCCAGTACTTC CASSAGFGARETQYF
TRBJ2-3 NA NA TRBV28 TGTGCCAGCAGTCCGGGACTGGCTAGCACAGATACGCAGTATTTT CASSPGLASTDTQYF
TRBJ1-2 NA NA TRBV28 TGTGCCAGCAGTTCCATCTATGGCTACACCTTC CASSSIYGYTF
TRBJ1-5 NA TRBD1 TRBV5-1 TGCGCCAGCAGCTTGGGGACAGGCCGCAATCAGCCCCAGCATTTT CASSLGTGRNQPQHF
TRBJ1-3 NA NA TRBV6-6 TGTGCCAGCAGGAACAGAGTAACTGGAAACACCATATATTTT CASRNRVTGNTIYF
TRBJ2-2 NA NA TRBV7-3 TGTGCCAGCAGCTTACTCCCTGGGGACACCGGGGAGCTGTTTTTT CASSLLPGDTGELFF
TRBJ2-5 NA NA TRBV5-6 TGTGCCAGCAGCCAGGTGCCGGGACCGGAGGAGACCCAGTACTTC CASSQVPGPEETQYF
TRBJ2-3 NA NA TRBV7-7 TGTGCTAGCAGCTTAGACGGGTCAGGGCCGGATACGCAGTATTTT CASSLDGSGPDTQYF
TRBJ2-3 once NA TRBV20-1 TGCAGTGCTAGCCTGGGCACGCAGTATTTT CSASLGTQYF
TRBJ1-1 NA NA TRBV7-5 TGTGTCAGAACCAGGGGGAACACTGAAGCTTTCTTT CVRTRGNTEAFF
TRBJ1-1 NA NA TRBV6-1 TGTGCCAGCACCCGTAGGGGTGGGAACACTGAAGCTTTCTTT CASTRRGGNTEAFF
TRBJ2-1 NA NA TRBV11-2 TGTGCCAGCAGCTTAGGGCAGCTTTCCTACAATGAGCAGTTCTTC CASSLGQLSYNEQFF
TRBJ2-7 NA NA TRBV27 TGTGCCAGCAGTTTAGCCCAACCAGGGACTGCCCGGGTACGCGAGCAGTACTTC CASSLAQPGTARVREQYF
TRBJ2-5 NA NA TRBV5-1 TGCGCCAGCAGCCGCCAAGAGACCCAGTACTTC CASSRQETQYF
TRBJ2-1 NA TRBD2 TRBV5-1 TGCGCCAGCAGCCCGTTAAAGGGCGGGAGGGCCCACGATGAGCAGTTCTTC CASSPLKGGRAHDEQFF
TRBJ2-1 NA NA TRBV28 TGTGCCAGTAACTCTGGGGGCGGGATATACAATGAGCAGTTCTTC CASNSGGGIYNEQFF
TRBJ2-1 NA NA TRBV11-2 TGTGCCAGCAGCTCCCCTAGCGTAAGCTCCTACAATGAGCAGTTCTTC CASSSPSVSSYNEQFF
TRBJ2-3 NA NA TRBV25-1 TGTGCCAGCAGTGTCACAGATACGCAGTATTTT CASSVTDTQYF
TRBJ2-2 NA TRBD1 TRBV9 TGTGCCAGCAGCCCTTCAGGGACAGCTTCCGGGGAGCTGTTTTTT CASSPSGTASGELFF
TRBJ1-5 NA NA TRBV19 TGTGCCAGTAGTATAACCGGGACTTCGGATAGCAATCAGCCCCAGCATTTT CASSITGTSDSNQPQHF
TRBJ1-4 NA NA TRBV5-8 TGTGCCAGCAGCCCAGAACCCGAAAAACTGTTTTTT CASSPEPEKLFF
TRBJ1-1 NA NA TRBV19 TGTGCCAGTAGTACGTACAGGGACACTGAAGCTTTCTTT CASSTYRDTEAFF
TRBJ2-3 NA NA TRBV5-1 TGCGCCAGCAGCCCAACTAGCAGCACTAGCACAGATACGCAGTATTTT CASSPTSSTSTDTQYF
TRBJ2-3 NA NA TRBV11-1 TGTGCCAGCAGCCCCTTAAACCCAGATACGCAGTATTTT CASSPLNPDTQYF
TRBJ2-1 NA NA TRBV19 TGTGCCAGTAGTATTACCCCCCCTGGGTCCCGCAATGAGCAGTTCTTC CASSITPPGSRNEQFF
TRBJ2-5 NA NA TRBV14 TGTGCCAGCAGTATCTTAGACGGAGGGAGGAGGGAGACCCAGTACTTC CASSILDGGRRETQYF
TRBJ1-6 NA NA TRBV15 TGTGCCACCAGCAGAGAAGGGAGGGGGATTTCACCCCTCCACTTT CATSREGRGISPLHF
TRBJ2-7 NA TRBD1 TRBV2 TGTGCCAGCCGTAACCGAACGGGACAGGGCTACGAGCAGTACTTC CASRNRTGQGYEQYF
TRBJ2-5 NA NA TRBV6-1 TGTGCCAGCGCCCATCCCCAAGAGACCCAGTACTTC CASAHPQETQYF
TRBJ2-5 NA TRBD2 TRBV25-1 TGTGCCAGCGGGAGGGCCACAGAGACCCAGTACTTC CASGRATETQYF
TRBJ1-2 few NA TRBV18 TGTGCCAGCTCACCTACGGGCAGGGATGGCTACACCTTC CASSPTGRDGYTF
TRBJ1-1 NA NA TRBV6-6 TGTGCCAGCAGACCAGCCCACAGGGACACTGAAGCTTTCTTT CASRPAHRDTEAFF
TRBJ2-3 NA NA TRBV29-1 TGCAGCGTTGCACGGACGGCATACACAGATACGCAGTATTTT CSVARTAYTDTQYF
TRBJ2-3 NA NA TRBV29-1 TGCAGCCTGAGGACTAACGGGAGTTATACGCAGTATTTT CSLRTNGSYTQYF
TRBJ2-5 NA TRBD1 TRBV2 TGTGCCAGCAGCAGGGACAGGGGGGAGGAGACCCAGTACTTC CASSRDRGEETQYF
TRBJ2-7 NA NA TRBV21-1 TGTGCCAGCAGCCCCCCTGACAGGTCGCCCTCCTACGAGCAGTACTTC CASSPPDRSPSYEQYF
TRBJ2-4 NA TRBD2 TRBV29-1 TGCAGCGCTGCGCGGGGGGCGGAGGGACCGTACTTC CSAARGAEGPYF
TRBJ2-7 NA TRBD1 TRBV15 TGTGCCACCAGCAGGGACAGGGGCTACGAGCAGTACTTC CATSRDRGYEQYF
TRBJ1-2 NA NA TRBV4-2 TGTGCCAGCGCTTTAGATGCTGGCGACTATGGCTACACCTTC CASALDAGDYGYTF